This T cell receptor beta chain was profiled in a study of OX40 agonist ivuxolimab in advanced cancers. Overall study: Antecedent anti-PD-1, anti-PD-L1 or anti-CTLA-4 therapy was permissible, with roughly 36% having received some. Of the patients, three showed partial responses, one with hepatocellular carcinoma and two with cutaneous melanoma. General observations from the study: Among T cells, CD8+ cells averaged more expanded clones than CD4+ cells.

Germline V gives CDR1 SGHNT, CDR2 YYREEE (reference sequence). V lost 4 bases to trimming and J lost 0 bases; unmatched junction nucleotides: 4. The CDR3 has 14 residues. Sequencing used immunoSEQ multiplex PCR; TCRdb keeps in-frame clones, though not all of them. The data show around 64,000 clones, approximately 84% seen once. The table lists this clone with a count of one. Its antigen is as yet unknown. This TCR was recovered from an adult with an advanced solid tumor such as melanoma, head and neck, liver or kidney cancer. The gene calls are TRBV5-4 and TRBJ2-7; 7 nucleotides agree with TRBD1. Sample: CD4+ or CD8+ T cells sorted from blood, taken in a trial of the OX40 agonist ivuxolimab. The CDR3 is CASSTDRSSYEQYF. Written as DNA, the CDR3 is TGTGCCAGCAGCACGGACAGGAGCTCCTACGAGCAGTACTTC.